This T cell receptor (beta chain) comes out of a study of OX40 agonist ivuxolimab in advanced cancers. Study in general: The study treated patients with ivuxolimab, an agonistic anti-OX40 (CD134) antibody. A diagnosis of hepatocellular carcinoma, melanoma, renal cell or head and neck cancer was present in dose-escalation patients. Enrollees could have had prior anti-PD-1, anti-PD-L1 or anti-CTLA-4 therapy, which approximately 40% had received.

TCRdb's table, derived via immunoSEQ multiplex PCR, lists solely in-frame clones and lacks some. There are some 86,000 clones in the sample; 87% occur only once, and less than 1.5% lies in the top ten. From germline, CDR1 is SGDLS and CDR2 YYNGEE. This CDR3 has 16 amino acids. J was trimmed by 5 bases and V by 2 bases; bases with no gene match: 7. Autoimmune disease history or systemic immunosuppression led to patients being barred. Sequenced material: CD4+ or CD8+ T cells sorted from blood, taken in a trial of the OX40 agonist ivuxolimab. This chain connects TRBV9 to TRBJ2-2; TRBD2 agrees at 9 bases. The clonotype originates from an adult with an advanced solid tumor such as melanoma, head and neck, liver or kidney cancer. CDR3 nucleotide sequence: TGTGCCAGCAGCGTTAGCGGGGGTGGGACGACCGGGGAGCTGTTTTTT. It is translated as CASSVSGGGTTGELFF.